This TCR beta chain comes out of a study of regulatory dendritic cells for organ transplantation. Study results and limitations: Resting memory CD8+ T cells held the most alloreactive clonotypes. Mature dendritic cells appeared to drive more memory CD8+ clonal expansion than regulatory ones. Memory T cells were less diverse than naive, with memory CD8+ most oligoclonal.

For this clone: Its specificity is not known.

Clones were sequenced by immunoSEQ multiplex PCR, and TCRdb holds only the in-frame ones, with some missing. The sample contains about 29,000 clones, roughly 85% of which appear only once. Germline V CDR1 and CDR2: MGHDK, SYGVNS. This CDR3 contains 18 residues. V dropped 1 base and J dropped 0; count of bases not matched to a gene: 9. Specimen: memory CD4+ T cells from blood. The subset denotes: CD45RO+ memory T cells. The chain links TRBV25-1 to TRBJ2-3; 8 bases map to TRBD2. This TCR was sampled from a human donor in good health. The CDR3 here is CASSEFVWGGGSTDTQYF. The DNA of the CDR3 is TGTGCCAGCAGTGAATTCGTGTGGGGCGGGGGGAGCACAGATACGCAGTATTTT.